This T cell receptor beta chain is drawn from a study of blood T cells in healthy people across ages. The study's findings and limits: Getting older went along with TCR beta diversity per million T cells dropping roughly linearly.

This CDR3 spans 16 amino acids. The V and J ends lost 4 bases and 3 bases respectively, with 18 bases between them. Germline V gene data show CDR1 as LNHDA and CDR2 as SQIVND (reference sequence). Next came a second PCR, run for roughly 7 to 12 cycles, which used a sample-barcoded 5' primer along with a J-beta primer mix. TCRdb passed the 5' RACE reads through MiXCR, listing each CDR3 protein once. The sample contains some 710,000 distinct CDR3 sequences, about 20% of which appear only once. Regarding this clonotype: The antigen is unknown.

The source of this sequence is a man between 65 and 85 years old in good health. The chain combines TRBV19 with TRBJ1-2; the D gene is possibly TRBD1 (5 bases). The sample comprised blood. The CDR3 loop is CASSNGFAGFDYGYTF. CDR3 bases: TGTGCCAGTAGTAATGGTTTCGCAGGGTTCGACTATGGCTACACCTTC.